Below, 22 T cell receptor beta chains from the same sample are listed, as sequenced in a study of CD8+ T cells in alopecia areata. Reverse transcribed after extraction, RNA yielded cDNA as the sequencing template. Data came from immunoSEQ multiplex PCR; TCRdb stores just in-frame clones and leaves some out. The data hold over 150,000 clones, with approximately 57% observed a single time. Treatment noted: oral pan-JAK inhibitor, 5-10 mg twice daily. The specimen comprised CD4+ T cells sorted from blood, sampled at week 24, from a patient treated with tofacitinib. The receptors were sampled from a human donor with alopecia areata.

The V gene is TRBV5-7, the J gene TRBJ2-7; D call uncertain. TRBV5-7 counts as an open reading frame of uncertain function. Trimming left V 0 bases short and J 4 bases short, with 2 bases between. The CDR3 is 11 amino acids. The CDR3 here is CASSLAYEQYF. The DNA of the CDR3 is TGTGCCAGCAGCTTGGCGTACGAGCAGTACTTC.

J is TRBJ2-7 and V is TRBV30; TRBD1 matches 9 bases. This CDR3 has 15 residues. Losses at the gene ends were 2 bases for V and 1 base for J; bases not matched to a gene: 6. Per germline, CDR1 GTSNPN and CDR2 SVGIG (reference sequence). The CDR3 region is CAWSPPGQGSYEQYF. For the CDR3, the DNA is TGTGCCTGGAGTCCTCCGGGACAGGGTTCCTACGAGCAGTACTTC.

The CDR3 protein is CASSLTPGRTGTQYF. In DNA, the CDR3 is TGCGCCAGCAGCTTGACCCCGGGTCGGACGGGGACCCAGTACTTC. The gene calls are TRBV5-1 and TRBJ2-5; D not resolved. The CDR3 is made up of 15 amino acids. V lost 1 base to trimming and J lost 7 bases, with 17 bases between them. Per germline, CDR1 SGHRS and CDR2 YFSETQ.

The chain links TRBV19 to TRBJ2-5; TRBD1 agrees at 7 bases. This CDR3 is built from 14 residues. Looked up from germline, CDR1 is LNHDA and CDR2 is SQIVND (reference sequence). With 3 bases clipped from V and 1 base from J, the junction kept 2 bases outside the gene matches. The CDR3 protein is CASSIGTVQETQYF. Here the CDR3 DNA reads TGTGCCAGTAGTATCGGGACAGTCCAAGAGACCCAGTACTTC.

The chain uses TRBV4-1 and TRBJ1-2; D ambiguous. CDR1 is MGHRA, CDR2 YSYEKL, per germline. V lost 0 bases, J lost 5 bases, and 10 bases lay in between. The CDR3 loop spans 14 amino acids. In DNA, the CDR3 is TGCGCCAGCAGCCAAGACAGCGCGGGGTATGGCTACACCTTC. This translates into CASSQDSAGYGYTF.

This chain connects TRBV6-5 to TRBJ1-2; D gene ambiguous. The germline V gene has CDR1 MNHEY and CDR2 SVGAGI. This CDR3 contains 13 residues. V was cut by 6 bases and J by 4 bases, with 12 bases left in between. The CDR3 DNA reads as TGTGCCAGCAGGTCCACCGGAGCCTATGGCTACACCTTC. It yields the protein CASRSTGAYGYTF.

This chain links TRBV4-2 with TRBJ1-5; a weak D match, TRBD1 (6 bases). V was trimmed by 3 bases and J by 2 bases, leaving 14 bases between them. The germline CDR1 and CDR2 sequences are LGHNA and YNFKEQ. CDR3 length equals 16 residues. The CDR3 region is CASSQGGQAGNQPQHF. In DNA form, the CDR3 reads TGTGCCAGCAGCCAGGGGGGGCAGGCGGGCAATCAGCCCCAGCATTTT.

The chain joins TRBV10-3 to TRBJ2-6; D not certain. Deletions cut 6 bases from V and 2 bases from J, with 8 bases between. The CDR3 totals 14 residues. Looked up from germline, CDR1 is ENHRY and CDR2 is SYGVKD. CDR3 region: CAISSETGANVLTF. CDR3 nucleotide sequence: TGTGCCATCAGCTCGGAGACTGGGGCCAACGTCCTGACTTTC.

This clone has just a few counts. The chain has TRBV29-1 and TRBJ2-4; D unresolved. Germline V CDR1 and CDR2: SQVTM, ANQGSEA. V lost 1 base to trimming and J lost 2 bases, with 6 bases between them. The CDR3 extends over 13 amino acids. CDR3 loop: CSVEVVTKNIQYF. Written as DNA, the CDR3 is TGCAGCGTTGAAGTAGTGACCAAAAACATTCAGTACTTC.

J is TRBJ2-7 and V is TRBV5-1; TRBD1 aligns across 9 bases. The CDR3 loop spans 15 amino acids. The germline V gene encodes CDR1 SGHRS and CDR2 YFSETQ. V shed 3 bases and J 4 bases; nucleotides not matched to a gene: 8. CDR3 region: CASSSGTGRSYEQYF. CDR3 DNA sequence: TGCGCCAGCAGCTCCGGGACAGGGCGCTCGTACGAGCAGTACTTC.

The chain combines TRBV5-1 with TRBJ2-2; D uncertain. Per germline, CDR1 SGHRS and CDR2 YFSETQ. This CDR3 spans 12 amino acids. The V end was cut by 2 bases, the J end by 7 bases, with 6 bases between. Written as DNA, the CDR3 is TGCGCCAGCAGCTTTGAAAGCGGGGAGCTGTTTTTT. It translates to CASSFESGELFF.

The rearrangement uses TRBV7-3 and TRBJ2-3; 12 nucleotides match TRBD2. Germline CDR1 SGHTA, CDR2 FQGTGA. This CDR3 has 16 residues. J lost 0 bases, V lost 5 bases, and 3 bases had no gene match. In nucleotides, the CDR3 is TGTGCCAGCAGCCCCGGACTAGCGGGGAGCACAGATACGCAGTATTTT. It translates to CASSPGLAGSTDTQYF.

The chain joins TRBV19 to TRBJ1-2, with D perhaps TRBD1 (5 bases). The germline V and J ends were trimmed by 5 bases and 8 bases, with 18 bases remaining between them. CDR3 length equals 14 residues. Germline CDR1 LNHDA, CDR2 SQIVND (reference sequence). CDR3 bases: TGTGCCAGTAGTTTTCGTCTAGGGGCAGCGGGCTACACCTTC. Its translation: CASSFRLGAAGYTF.

The chain is built from TRBV7-6 and TRBJ1-4; perhaps TRBD1 as D (5 bases). Germline CDR1 and CDR2: SGHVS and FNYEAQ. The CDR3 runs to 15 residues. The V and J ends lost 1 base and 4 bases respectively, with 10 bases between them. The CDR3 is CASSLERGFNEKLFF. The CDR3 DNA follows: TGTGCCAGCAGCTTAGAACGGGGGTTTAATGAAAAACTGTTTTTT. The full variable domain, in which reference TRBV7-6 and TRBJ1-4 provide the parts outside the CDR3, is GAGVSQSPRYKVTKRGQDVALRCDPISGHVSLYWYRQALGQGPEFLTYFNYEAQQDKSGLPNDRFSAERPEGSISTLTIQRTEQRDSAMYRCASSLERGFNEKLFFGSGTQLSVL.

V and J are TRBV5-1 and TRBJ2-5; 9 bases are shared with TRBD1. The CDR3 length is 15 residues. The J segment lost 5 bases and the V segment lost 6 bases, leaving 11 bases of the junction unmatched. Germline V CDR1 and CDR2: SGHRS, YFSETQ. CDR3 region: CASTIAGTGSETQYF. The CDR3 DNA is TGCGCCAGCACCATCGCCGGGACAGGGAGTGAGACCCAGTACTTC.

This rearrangement joins TRBV30 to TRBJ2-4; D not certain. The V end lost 3 bases, the J end lost 0 bases, and 12 bases lay between the germline ends. The CDR3 is made up of 15 amino acids. Germline values: CDR1 GTSNPN, CDR2 SVGIG (reference sequence). CDR3 residues: CAWSPRILAKNIQYF. CDR3 DNA: TGTGCCTGGAGCCCACGGATACTAGCCAAAAACATTCAGTACTTC.

V is TRBV5-1 and J is TRBJ1-4; D remains ambiguous. The V gene's germline CDR1 is SGHRS and CDR2 YFSETQ. The V end lost 4 bases, the J end lost 7 bases, and 8 bases lay between the germline ends. CDR3 length: 12 amino acids. The CDR3 protein is CASSPGGEKLFF. DNA of the CDR3: TGCGCCAGCAGCCCGGGTGGTGAAAAACTGTTTTTT.

This clone was detected only a few times. The chain is built from TRBV5-1 and TRBJ1-1; the D is unclear. V shed 0 bases and J shed 6 bases, with 9 bases lying between them. This CDR3 region has 13 residues. The germline V gene has CDR1 SGHRS and CDR2 YFSETQ. The CDR3 DNA follows: TGCGCCAGCAGCTTGGCCGGCCCTTCTGAAGCTTTCTTT. It yields the protein CASSLAGPSEAFF.

J is TRBJ2-5 and V is TRBV25-1; D is uncertain. Between the trimmed V and J ends, which lost 7 bases and 4 bases, there was a span of 4 bases. This CDR3 is 10 amino acids long. Germline V gives CDR1 MGHDK, CDR2 SYGVNS. The CDR3 reads CASTGETQYF. The CDR3 DNA follows: TGTGCCAGCACGGGAGAGACCCAGTACTTC.

This chain connects TRBV9 to TRBJ2-1; D gene unclear. The V gene's germline CDR1 is SGDLS and CDR2 YYNGEE. The CDR3 extends over 15 amino acids. V was shortened by 0 bases and J by 0 bases, with 7 bases between the two germline ends. The CDR3 sequence is CASSVGGASYNEQFF. For the CDR3, the DNA is TGTGCCAGCAGCGTAGGAGGCGCCTCCTACAATGAGCAGTTCTTC.

The chain couples TRBV29-1 to TRBJ1-2, with 10 bases fitting TRBD1. CDR1 is SQVTM and CDR2 is ANQGSEA in the germline V gene. V shed 3 bases, J shed 1 base, and the junction held 5 bases outside the gene matches. The CDR3 loop spans 15 amino acids. This chain's CDR3 is CSVEGDRGRNYGYTF. CDR3 in DNA: TGCAGCGTTGAGGGGGACAGGGGCCGTAACTATGGCTACACCTTC.

The chain links TRBV19 to TRBJ2-5; possibly TRBD2 for D (5 bases). The CDR3 has 14 amino acids. Trimming left V 4 bases short and J 7 bases short, with 16 bases between. Germline V lookup: CDR1 LNHDA, CDR2 SQIVND (reference sequence). The CDR3 sequence: CASSSGGAAGTQYF. For the CDR3, the DNA is TGTGCCAGTAGTAGTGGCGGAGCGGCGGGGACCCAGTACTTC.